The sequence of this TCR beta chain was determined in a study of control samples from healthy donors and cancer patients. CDR1 and CDR2 (germline): KGHDR, SFDVKD. The V segment lost 4 bases and the J segment 6 bases; nucleotides outside the gene matches: 5. The CDR3 contains 13 residues. Profiling relied on immunoSEQ multiplex PCR, and the TCRdb table lists in-frame clones only, not all of them. The data show about 120,000 clones, 91% seen once. This chain uses TRBV24-1 with TRBJ2-7, with 7 bases matching TRBD1. The sample taken for sequencing was blood. This clonotype was obtained from a woman aged 18-29 years in good health. CDR3 nucleotides: TGTGCCACCAGTGACCCCAACAGGGGCGAGCAGTACTTC. Translated, it gives CATSDPNRGEQYF.